These T cell receptor beta chains were read from a single sample in a study of blood T cells in healthy people across ages. From the 5' RACE reads, TCRdb called clonotypes with MiXCR, one entry per CDR3 protein. The sample includes over 600,000 distinct CDR3 sequences, around two fifths of them seen just once. The source material was blood. The receptors stem from a man aged 80 or over in good health. CDR3s include the opening cysteine and the closing phenylalanine or tryptophan. Fields, in order: CDR3 protein, CDR3 DNA, V gene, clone size, J gene, D gene. D genes are given only for firm matches. Only part of the rows carry a size: once, few, many, or a class if the clone is expanded.

CDR3 protein: CASFQGIYGYTF
CDR3 DNA: TGTGCCAGCTTCCAGGGTATCTATGGCTACACCTTC
V gene: TRBV12-3/TRBV12-4
clone size: few
J gene: TRBJ1-2
D gene: NA

CDR3 protein: CASSLEVYNVNTEAFF
CDR3 DNA: TGTGCCAGCAGCTTGGAGGTGTATAATGTGAACACTGAAGCTTTCTTT
V gene: TRBV5-5
clone size: NA
J gene: TRBJ1-1
D gene: NA

CDR3 protein: CASRDQGDNQPQHF
CDR3 DNA: TGTGCCAGCAGGGACCAGGGTGACAATCAGCCCCAGCATTTT
V gene: TRBV12-3/TRBV12-4
clone size: few
J gene: TRBJ1-5
D gene: NA

CDR3 protein: CASSQEGGVANTEAFF
CDR3 DNA: TGTGCCAGCAGCCAAGAAGGGGGGGTAGCGAACACTGAAGCTTTCTTT
V gene: TRBV4-2
clone size: few
J gene: TRBJ1-1
D gene: NA

CDR3 protein: CASSQDLRVPRAFF
CDR3 DNA: TGTGCCAGCAGCCAAGATCTGAGGGTCCCGAGGGCTTTCTTT
V gene: TRBV14
clone size: few
J gene: TRBJ1-1
D gene: NA

CDR3 protein: CASSYSGRSYGEQFF
CDR3 DNA: TGTGCCAGCAGTTACTCGGGCCGATCATATGGCGAGCAGTTCTTC
V gene: TRBV6-2/TRBV6-3
clone size: few
J gene: TRBJ2-1
D gene: NA

CDR3 protein: CSARAPSGGTYEQYF
CDR3 DNA: TGCAGTGCTAGAGCTCCTAGCGGGGGGACCTACGAGCAGTACTTC
V gene: TRBV20-1
clone size: many
J gene: TRBJ2-7
D gene: TRBD2

CDR3 protein: CASSQASGSVYEQYF
CDR3 DNA: TGTGCCAGCAGCCAAGCTAGCGGGAGTGTCTACGAGCAGTACTTC
V gene: TRBV14
clone size: few
J gene: TRBJ2-7
D gene: TRBD2

CDR3 protein: CASSSQPPRNEQFF
CDR3 DNA: TGTGCCAGCAGTTCCCAGCCTCCTAGGAATGAGCAGTTCTTC
V gene: TRBV6-5
clone size: NA
J gene: TRBJ2-1
D gene: NA

CDR3 protein: CSARSQGVGTEAFF
CDR3 DNA: TGCAGTGCTAGATCCCAGGGGGTCGGGACTGAAGCTTTCTTT
V gene: TRBV20-1
clone size: NA
J gene: TRBJ1-1
D gene: TRBD1

CDR3 protein: CSAMRAGEQYF
CDR3 DNA: TGCAGCGCCATGAGGGCAGGCGAGCAGTACTTC
V gene: TRBV29-1
clone size: many
J gene: TRBJ2-7
D gene: NA

CDR3 protein: CASSYMRGGCEQFF
CDR3 DNA: TGTGCCAGCAGCTACATGCGGGGGGGCTGTGAGCAGTTCTTC
V gene: TRBV6-2/TRBV6-3
clone size: few
J gene: TRBJ2-1
D gene: TRBD2

CDR3 protein: CASSRKGGPYNEKLFF
CDR3 DNA: TGTGCCAGCAGCCGAAAAGGGGGTCCATATAATGAAAAACTGTTTTTT
V gene: TRBV27
clone size: NA
J gene: TRBJ1-4
D gene: NA

CDR3 protein: CASSLVTGASTDTQYF
CDR3 DNA: TGTGCCAGCAGCTTGGTAACGGGGGCTAGCACAGATACGCAGTATTTT
V gene: TRBV5-5
clone size: NA
J gene: TRBJ2-3
D gene: NA

CDR3 protein: CASSLNSLAGGSTDTQYF
CDR3 DNA: TGTGCCAGCAGCTTAAATTCTCTAGCGGGGGGCAGCACAGATACGCAGTATTTT
V gene: TRBV7-9
clone size: NA
J gene: TRBJ2-3
D gene: TRBD2

CDR3 protein: CASSPRGRGEKLFF
CDR3 DNA: TGTGCCAGCTCACCAAGGGGGCGCGGTGAAAAACTGTTTTTT
V gene: TRBV18
clone size: NA
J gene: TRBJ1-4
D gene: TRBD1

CDR3 protein: CASIEGVPLNQPQHF
CDR3 DNA: TGTGCCAGCATAGAAGGTGTTCCCCTTAATCAGCCCCAGCATTTT
V gene: TRBV6-1
clone size: NA
J gene: TRBJ1-5
D gene: NA

CDR3 protein: CASSAALSPSMNTEAFF
CDR3 DNA: TGCGCCAGCAGCGCGGCCTTGAGCCCTTCTATGAACACTGAAGCTTTCTTT
V gene: TRBV5-1
clone size: NA
J gene: TRBJ1-1
D gene: NA

CDR3 protein: CSAMQGYNSPLHF
CDR3 DNA: TGCAGTGCCATGCAGGGTTATAATTCACCCCTCCACTTT
V gene: TRBV20-1
clone size: few
J gene: TRBJ1-6
D gene: NA

CDR3 protein: CASSVNAGASTDTQYF
CDR3 DNA: TGTGCCAGCAGCGTAAACGCGGGGGCTAGCACAGATACGCAGTATTTT
V gene: TRBV9
clone size: NA
J gene: TRBJ2-3
D gene: NA

CDR3 protein: CASSLAHGQEETQYF
CDR3 DNA: TGTGCCAGCAGCTTAGCGCACGGGCAGGAAGAGACCCAGTACTTC
V gene: TRBV7-8
clone size: few
J gene: TRBJ2-5
D gene: NA